This T cell receptor (beta chain) originates from a study of T cell changes during pregnancy in multiple sclerosis. V lost 5 bases to trimming and J lost 4 bases, with 14 bases between them. CDR3 length equals 15 residues. Per the germline V gene, CDR1 is SGHTA and CDR2 is FQGNSA. The data were produced by immunoSEQ multiplex PCR, yet TCRdb's version contains in-frame clones alone and is incomplete. The table includes some 85,000 clones, roughly 96% detected once. This clone was seen once. The sequence was collected from a female donor with multiple sclerosis, enrolled in a pregnancy study. The sequenced sample was peripheral blood, obtained in the second trimester of pregnancy. The rearrangement joins TRBV7-2 to TRBJ1-4; D call uncertain. Written as DNA, the CDR3 is TGTGCCAGCAGCGCCGGAGTTTTAAATAATGAAAAACTGTTTTTT. As protein: CASSAGVLNNEKLFF.